This TCR beta chain is from a study of cytomegalovirus exposure and HLA in healthy donors. Turning to the study itself: For the approximately 400 genotyped donors, 75% to 90% fell within the Caucasian-associated ancestry cluster.

To note about this clone: What it binds is unknown.

The CDR3 extends over 16 amino acids. This PCR relied on a set of 60 Vbeta primers and 13 Jbeta primers. The assay was immunoSEQ multiplex PCR, and TCRdb's table has in-frame clones only and misses some. Of around 140,000 clones in the sample, around 83% are singletons; the top ten hold about 8.6%. Study-wide points: Presence/absence analysis assumed near-uniform sequencing depth across donors. Clonal expansion, a later analysis showed, was greater in HLA-associated TCR beta chains than in equally common others. As a later analysis showed, a missense DCLRE1C variant was linked to trimming of TCR beta V- and J-genes.

The specimen was PBMCs. The TCR comes from a woman in her forties or fifties in good health and CMV-seropositive. The J gene is TRBJ1-2, the V gene TRBV12-1; the DNA was not used to check the table's D call, TRBD1. TRBV12-1 represents a pseudogene. DNA of the CDR3: TGTGCCAGCAGCTGCCGACAGGGGGCGAATTGCTATGGCTACACCTTC. Translating gives CASSCRQGANCYGYTF.